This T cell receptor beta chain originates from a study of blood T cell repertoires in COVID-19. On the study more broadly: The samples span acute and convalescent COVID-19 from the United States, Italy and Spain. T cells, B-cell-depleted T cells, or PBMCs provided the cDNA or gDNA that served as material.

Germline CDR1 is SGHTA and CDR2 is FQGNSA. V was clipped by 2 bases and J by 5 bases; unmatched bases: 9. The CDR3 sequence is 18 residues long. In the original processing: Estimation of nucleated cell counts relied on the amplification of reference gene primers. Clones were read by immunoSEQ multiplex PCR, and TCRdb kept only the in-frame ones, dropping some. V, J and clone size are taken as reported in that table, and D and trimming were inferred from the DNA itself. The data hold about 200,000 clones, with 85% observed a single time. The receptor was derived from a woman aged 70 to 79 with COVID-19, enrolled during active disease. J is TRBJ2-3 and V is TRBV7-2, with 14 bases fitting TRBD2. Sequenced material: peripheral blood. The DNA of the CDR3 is TGTGCCAGCAGCTTATTAGGGGCCGGGACTAGCGGGAGAGATACGCAGTATTTT. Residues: CASSLLGAGTSGRDTQYF.